This T cell receptor beta chain was documented in a study of response to subunit inactivated influenza vaccine. Findings and caveats of the study: Authors suggested that a seasonal influenza vaccination recruits few new T cells each time.

Trimming pared 3 bases from V and 5 bases from J, leaving 4 bases between. CDR3 size: 10 residues. Germline values: CDR1 DFQATT, CDR2 SNEGSKA (reference sequence). TCRdb ran MiXCR on the RT-PCR reads and lists one entry per CDR3 protein. Found here are almost 600,000 distinct CDR3 sequences, less than 15% of them singletons; the top ten hold over 8.5%. Of note for this clonotype: Its cognate antigen is unknown. A read error may be the cause here, since a much bigger clone is one base away.

The chain combines TRBV20-1 with TRBJ2-5; D ambiguous. The sequenced sample was PBMCs from blood, obtained 12 days after vaccination. The origin of this receptor is a man between 45 and 60 years old who received an inactivated influenza vaccine. CDR3 nucleotides: TGCAGTGCTAGTAAGGAGACCCAGTACTTC. As protein: CSASKETQYF.